This T cell receptor (beta chain) was identified in a study of OX40 agonist ivuxolimab in advanced cancers. With regard to the full study: Ivuxolimab was a fully human IgG2 agonistic monoclonal antibody targeting the costimulatory receptor OX40 (CD134). The paper describes the monotherapy dose-escalation part (N ≈ 51 patients) of the phase I trial of ivuxolimab. The point of sequencing TCRbeta in the periphery was to test whether ivuxolimab changed TCR sequence diversity and drove clonal T-cell expansion. Intravenous ivuxolimab was administered to patients every 2 weeks at six dose levels: 0.01, 0.1, 0.3, 1.5, 3 and 10 mg/kg. Patients were allowed to have had prior anti-PD-1, anti-PD-L1 or anti-CTLA-4 therapy, and approximately 37% of the dose-escalation patients had been treated with checkpoint inhibitors. Of the approximately 50 dose-escalation patients, hepatocellular carcinoma was present in around 19, melanoma in about 15, renal cell carcinoma in 9 and head and neck cancer in 9. A male proportion of around 80% and a mean age of roughly 55 years, ranging from 23 to 79, were recorded for the dose-escalation cohort. Three dose-escalation patients achieved partial responses, one with hepatocellular carcinoma and two with cutaneous melanoma. Here is what the overall study found, with its caveats: Low levels of normalized T-cell clonal expansion were also shown by some nonresponding patients. Partial responders in the 0.1-3.0 mg/kg groups had among the lowest normalized peripheral clonal expansion, especially among CD8+ T cells. Antigen specificity was not determined for the clonally expanded peripheral T cells. On average, CD8+ T cells showed more expanded clones than CD4+ T cells after ivuxolimab. At doses from 0.1 to 3.0 mg/kg, clonal expansion was seen in both CD4+ and CD8+ blood T cells between baseline and week 6.

Concerning this clone itself: No antigen is known for it. Base quality data are lacking; no much larger clone is found one base away.

The CDR3 spans 17 residues, from the cysteine through the phenylalanine. Of the read, only the CDR3 DNA is kept; its 51 bases are in frame from base 1. The CDR1 and CDR2 encoded by the germline V gene are SGHDT and YYEEEE. Germline trimming amounts to 4 bases on V and 3 bases on J, with 5 as the count of junction bases outside the gene matches. Genomic DNA was extracted from sorted cells for sequencing of the TCRbeta CDR3 region. TCRbeta CDR3 regions were sequenced using the immunoSEQ Assay. Here the immuneACCESS table is served through TCRdb, limited to in-frame sequences with V and J called. Missing clones are a known gap in these copies; in checked studies unresolved V genes cover under half, and the rest lacks a known reason. Counted in this sample were about 99,000 clones; 90% to 95% of them appeared once. The biggest ten clones account for around 0.32% of the sample. Patients with autoimmune disease history or receiving systemic immunosuppression were excluded from the trial. Peripheral blood for TCR sequencing was drawn from every dose cohort at baseline, at cycle 4 day 1 and at cycle 7 day 1. The samples were drawn from a first-in-human, open-label, multicenter phase I dose-escalation trial of ivuxolimab. Adults with locally advanced or metastatic melanoma, renal cell, hepatocellular, or head and neck squamous cell carcinoma were enrolled in the trial. Before TCR sequencing, CD4+ T cells and CD8+ T cells from peripheral blood were sorted into separate populations.

This clonotype originated in an adult with an advanced solid tumor such as melanoma, head and neck, liver or kidney cancer. The V and J genes are TRBV5-6 and TRBJ2-2; the central 14 bases match TRBD2. This specimen was CD4+ or CD8+ T cells sorted from blood, taken in a trial of the OX40 agonist ivuxolimab. The sequenced DNA is TGTGCCAGCAGCCGGGGACTAGCGGGAGTGTACACCGGGGAGCTGTTTTTT. Its amino acids are CASSRGLAGVYTGELFF.